This T cell receptor beta chain was documented in a study of T cell changes during pregnancy in multiple sclerosis. This clone was detected only once. The V segment lost 0 bases and the J segment 8 bases; nucleotides outside the gene matches: 5. CDR1 SGDLS and CDR2 YYNGEE come from the germline V gene. This CDR3 comprises 15 residues. Data came from immunoSEQ multiplex PCR; TCRdb stores just in-frame clones and leaves some out. The data contain 27,000 or so clones, 85% to 90% of them singletons. V and J are TRBV9 and TRBJ2-1; 10 nucleotides agree with TRBD2. The specimen comprised CD8+ T cells from peripheral blood mononuclear cells, sampled in the second trimester of pregnancy. This clonotype was sampled from a female donor with multiple sclerosis, enrolled in a pregnancy study. The DNA of the CDR3 is TGTGCCAGCAGCGTAGGTAGCGGGGGGTTTGATGAGCAGTTCTTC. Its translation: CASSVGSGGFDEQFF.